The rows below give T cell receptor beta chains drawn from one sample of a study of T cell responses to AZD1222 COVID-19 vaccine. This table comes from immunoSEQ multiplex PCR, and its TCRdb copy is limited to in-frame clones, with some not included. The sample records 130,000 or so clones, roughly 90% being singletons. The sample in question was peripheral blood, obtained on day 0 of MenACWY control vaccination. The receptors were sampled from an adult in good health. Both conserved end residues are part of each CDR3. The order of the fields is clone size, V gene, J gene, D gene, CDR3 protein, CDR3 DNA. The D gene is left open where the match is weak. Some rows mark clone size as missing; the rest say once, few, many or name a class of expanded clone.

-	TRBV30	TRBJ1-2	-	CAWSVGRGRIYGYTF	TGTGCCTGGAGTGTAGGTAGGGGACGGATCTATGGCTACACCTTC
-	TRBV2	TRBJ2-7	TRBD1	CASTDLPGQISYEQYF	TGTGCCAGCACAGACTTACCGGGACAGATATCCTACGAGCAGTACTTC
-	TRBV6-4	TRBJ1-5	-	CASNTTSHGNQPQHF	TGTGCCAGCAATACCACTAGCCACGGAAATCAGCCCCAGCATTTT
-	TRBV5-8	TRBJ2-5	-	CASSSWERLQETQYF	TGTGCCAGCAGTTCGTGGGAGCGACTGCAAGAGACCCAGTACTTC
-	TRBV7-2	TRBJ2-1	-	CASSLAQGNEQFF	TGTGCCAGCAGCTTAGCCCAGGGCAATGAGCAGTTCTTC
-	TRBV7-6	TRBJ1-5	-	CASSETPYSNQPQHF	TGTGCCAGCAGCGAGACACCTTATAGCAATCAGCCCCAGCATTTT
-	TRBV6-5	TRBJ1-4	-	CASSTGMATNEKLFF	TGTGCCAGCAGTACAGGGATGGCAACTAATGAAAAACTGTTTTTT
-	TRBV24-1	TRBJ2-3	-	CATSDSVGDFCDTQYF	TGTGCCACCAGTGACAGCGTAGGTGATTTCTGCGATACGCAGTATTTT
-	TRBV9	TRBJ1-1	-	CASSVDAVNTEAFF	TGTGCCAGCAGCGTAGATGCGGTGAACACTGAAGCTTTCTTT
-	TRBV19	TRBJ2-5	-	CASSIRGVRQETQYF	TGTGCCAGTAGTATTCGGGGTGTTCGACAAGAGACCCAGTACTTC
-	TRBV5-4	TRBJ1-3	-	CASSLVGSSGNTIYF	TGTGCCAGCAGCTTGGTGGGGTCCTCTGGAAACACCATATATTTT
once	TRBV4-1	TRBJ2-7	-	CASSQDRPYEQYF	TGCGCCAGCAGCCAAGATCGCCCGTACGAGCAGTACTTC
-	TRBV6-5	TRBJ1-5	-	CASATAGEFHQPQHF	TGTGCCAGCGCCACGGCGGGCGAATTTCATCAGCCCCAGCATTTT
-	TRBV6-1	TRBJ2-7	-	CASSEAKGYYEQYF	TGTGCCAGCAGTGAAGCTAAGGGGTACTACGAGCAGTACTTC
-	TRBV2	TRBJ2-2	TRBD2	CASREPGLAITGELFF	TGTGCCAGCAGAGAGCCGGGACTAGCTATCACCGGGGAGCTGTTTTTT
-	TRBV21-1	TRBJ2-5	-	CASSFETGRLSQETQYF	TGTGCCAGCAGCTTTGAAACTGGACGGCTAAGCCAAGAGACCCAGTACTTC
once	TRBV5-1	TRBJ2-7	-	CASSRTDRLDYEQYF	TGCGCCAGCAGCCGGACGGACCGACTCGACTACGAGCAGTACTTC
-	TRBV5-1	TRBJ1-2	-	CASSSTTGSGPWGYTF	TGCGCCAGCAGCAGTACCACAGGATCGGGGCCTTGGGGCTACACCTTC
-	TRBV7-7	TRBJ2-1	TRBD2	CASSETSVNNEQFF	TGTGCCAGCAGCGAGACTAGCGTAAACAATGAGCAGTTCTTC
-	TRBV7-8	TRBJ1-1	-	CASSIQENTEAFF	TGTGCCAGCAGCATACAGGAGAACACTGAAGCTTTCTTT
-	TRBV6-5	TRBJ2-6	TRBD1	CASSRGRSGANVLTF	TGTGCCAGCAGCAGGGGGCGCTCCGGGGCCAACGTCCTGACTTTC
-	TRBV5-1	TRBJ2-7	-	CASSLISGSSYEQYF	TGCGCCAGCAGCTTAATTAGCGGAAGCTCCTACGAGCAGTACTTC
-	TRBV24-1	TRBJ2-1	-	CATAQGSEQFF	TGTGCCACCGCCCAGGGCAGTGAGCAGTTCTTC
few	TRBV10-1	TRBJ2-7	-	CASRKTGSYEQYF	TGCGCCAGCAGAAAGACAGGATCCTACGAGCAGTACTTC
-	TRBV5-1	TRBJ2-7	TRBD2	CASSFGLAGYEQYF	TGCGCCAGCAGCTTTGGACTAGCGGGGTACGAGCAGTACTTC
-	TRBV7-9	TRBJ1-1	-	CASSLVHTEAFF	TGTGCCAGCAGTCTAGTCCACACTGAAGCTTTCTTT
-	TRBV6-1	TRBJ2-1	TRBD2	CASSEVPGLESNEQFF	TGTGCCAGCAGTGAAGTGCCAGGACTAGAGTCCAATGAGCAGTTCTTC
-	TRBV5-4	TRBJ1-2	TRBD1	CASSFTGGSGYTF	TGTGCCAGCAGCTTTACAGGGGGATCTGGCTACACCTTC
-	TRBV30	TRBJ2-7	TRBD2	CAWGRGVHYEQYF	TGTGCCTGGGGGAGGGGAGTTCATTACGAGCAGTACTTC
once	TRBV9	TRBJ2-3	-	CASSVNQRPDTQYF	TGTGCCAGCAGCGTAAATCAGCGGCCTGATACGCAGTATTTT
-	TRBV19	TRBJ2-6	-	CASSMFEWANVLTF	TGTGCCAGTAGTATGTTCGAGTGGGCCAACGTCCTGACTTTC
-	TRBV29-1	TRBJ2-1	TRBD2	CSTLTSGSTDEQFF	TGCAGCACCCTGACTAGCGGGAGTACTGATGAGCAGTTCTTC
-	TRBV7-3	TRBJ2-3	-	CASSLKGADTQYF	TGTGCCAGCAGCTTAAAGGGGGCAGATACGCAGTATTTT